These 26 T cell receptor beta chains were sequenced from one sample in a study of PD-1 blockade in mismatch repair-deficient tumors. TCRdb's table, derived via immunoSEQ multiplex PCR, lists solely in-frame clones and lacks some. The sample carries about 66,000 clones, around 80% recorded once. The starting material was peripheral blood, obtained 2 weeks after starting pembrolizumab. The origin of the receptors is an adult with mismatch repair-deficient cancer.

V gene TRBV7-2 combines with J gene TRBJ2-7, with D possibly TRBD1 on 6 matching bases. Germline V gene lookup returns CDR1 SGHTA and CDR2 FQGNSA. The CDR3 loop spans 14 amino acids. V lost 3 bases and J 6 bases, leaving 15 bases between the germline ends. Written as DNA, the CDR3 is TGTGCCAGCAGCTTTTTCCGGGACACGTCCGAGCAGTACTTC. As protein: CASSFFRDTSEQYF.

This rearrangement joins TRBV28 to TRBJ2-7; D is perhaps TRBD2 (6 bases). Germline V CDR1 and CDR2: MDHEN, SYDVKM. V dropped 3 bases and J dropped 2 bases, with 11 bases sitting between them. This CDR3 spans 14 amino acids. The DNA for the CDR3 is TGTGCCAGCAGTTTGGGGACTTCGACCTACGAGCAGTACTTC. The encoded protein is CASSLGTSTYEQYF.

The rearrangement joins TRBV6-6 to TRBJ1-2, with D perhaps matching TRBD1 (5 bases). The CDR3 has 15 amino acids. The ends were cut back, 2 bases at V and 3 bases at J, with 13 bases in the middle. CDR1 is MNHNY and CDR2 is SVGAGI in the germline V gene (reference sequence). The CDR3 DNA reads TGTGCCAGCAGTTACGTCCAGGGCCCCGACTATGGCTACACCTTC. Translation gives CASSYVQGPDYGYTF.

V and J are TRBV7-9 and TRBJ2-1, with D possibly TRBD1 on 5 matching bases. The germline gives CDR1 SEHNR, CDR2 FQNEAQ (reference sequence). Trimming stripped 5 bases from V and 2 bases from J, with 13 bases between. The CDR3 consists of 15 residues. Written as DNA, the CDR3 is TGTGCCAGCAGCCCGAGTGGGGCTCCCTACAATGAGCAGTTCTTC. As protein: CASSPSGAPYNEQFF.

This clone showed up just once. In DNA, the CDR3 is TGTGCCAGCAGCCCCTTAAGGGGGTTCGAGACCCAGTACTTC. The encoded protein is CASSPLRGFETQYF. The chain links TRBV11-2 to TRBJ2-5; D might be TRBD1 (6 bases). Trimming took off 5 bases at V and 5 bases at J, with 15 bases between the two ends. The germline V gene has CDR1 SGHAT and CDR2 FQNNGV. This CDR3 spans 14 amino acids.

CDR3 region: CASSAGLTTEAFF. The CDR3 DNA is TGTGCCAGCAGCGCGGGACTAACGACTGAAGCTTTCTTT. The genes are TRBV7-3 and TRBJ1-1; possible D gene TRBD1, 5 bases. CDR3 length: 13 residues. Trimming pared 5 bases from V and 5 bases from J, leaving 12 bases between. Germline loops: CDR1 SGHTA, CDR2 FQGTGA.

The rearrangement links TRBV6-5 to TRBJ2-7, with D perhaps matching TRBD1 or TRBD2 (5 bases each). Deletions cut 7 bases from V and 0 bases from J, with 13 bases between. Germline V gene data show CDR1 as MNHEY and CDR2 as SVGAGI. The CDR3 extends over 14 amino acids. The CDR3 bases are TGTGCCAGCATGGGGGTGGGGAGCTCCTACGAGCAGTACTTC. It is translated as CASMGVGSSYEQYF.

This CDR3 reads CASSPQMAHEQFF. In DNA, the CDR3 is TGTGCCAGCAGCCCTCAAATGGCACATGAGCAGTTCTTC. The genes are TRBV11-2 and TRBJ2-1; D not resolved. Germline V lookup: CDR1 SGHAT, CDR2 FQNNGV. The V end was cut by 5 bases, the J end by 8 bases, with 13 bases between. The CDR3 is 13 residues long. Full variable domain (rest looked up from reference TRBV11-2 and TRBJ2-1): EAGVAQSPRYKIIEKRQSVAFWCNPISGHATLYWYQQILGQGPKLLIQFQNNGVVDDSQLPKDRFSAERLKGVDSTLKIQPAKLEDSAVYLCASSPQMAHEQFFGPGTRLTVL.

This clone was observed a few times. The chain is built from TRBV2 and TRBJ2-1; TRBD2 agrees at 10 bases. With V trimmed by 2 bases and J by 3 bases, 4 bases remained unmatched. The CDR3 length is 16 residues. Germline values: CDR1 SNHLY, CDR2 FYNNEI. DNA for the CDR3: TGTGCCAGCAGTGAAAGTAGCGGGGGGTTCTACAATGAGCAGTTCTTC. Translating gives CASSESSGGFYNEQFF.

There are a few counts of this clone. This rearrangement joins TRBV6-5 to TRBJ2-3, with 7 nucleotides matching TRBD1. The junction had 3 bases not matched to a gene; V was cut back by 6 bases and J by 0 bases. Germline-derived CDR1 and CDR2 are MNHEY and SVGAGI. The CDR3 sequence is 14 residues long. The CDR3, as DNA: TGTGCCAGCAGCGGGACAGCAAGCACAGATACGCAGTATTTT. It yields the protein CASSGTASTDTQYF.

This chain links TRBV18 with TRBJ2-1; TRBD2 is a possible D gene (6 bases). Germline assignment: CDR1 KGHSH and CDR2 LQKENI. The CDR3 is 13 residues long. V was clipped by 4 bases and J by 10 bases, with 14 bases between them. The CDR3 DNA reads TGTGCCAGCTCACTTCCCCTTCTAGCGGAGCAGTTCTTC. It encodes CASSLPLLAEQFF.

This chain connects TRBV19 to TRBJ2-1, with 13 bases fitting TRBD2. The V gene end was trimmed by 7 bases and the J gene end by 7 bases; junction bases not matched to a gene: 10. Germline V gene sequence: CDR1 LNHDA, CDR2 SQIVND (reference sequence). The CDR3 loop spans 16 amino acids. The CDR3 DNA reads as TGTGCCAGTACCCCACCGGGACTAGCGGGAATGAATGAGCAGTTCTTC. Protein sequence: CASTPPGLAGMNEQFF.

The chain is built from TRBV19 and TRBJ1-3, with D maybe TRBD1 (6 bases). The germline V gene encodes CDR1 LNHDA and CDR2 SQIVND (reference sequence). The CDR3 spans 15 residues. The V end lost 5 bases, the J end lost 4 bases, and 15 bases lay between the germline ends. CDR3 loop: CASSSQGRGGNTIYF. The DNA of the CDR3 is TGTGCCAGTAGTTCACAGGGCCGTGGCGGAAACACCATATATTTT.

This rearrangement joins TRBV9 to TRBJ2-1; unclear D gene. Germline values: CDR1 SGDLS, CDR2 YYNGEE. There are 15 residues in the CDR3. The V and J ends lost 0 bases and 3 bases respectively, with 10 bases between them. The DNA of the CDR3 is TGTGCCAGCAGCGTAGAGTTTGCCCTCTACAATGAGCAGTTCTTC. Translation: CASSVEFALYNEQFF.

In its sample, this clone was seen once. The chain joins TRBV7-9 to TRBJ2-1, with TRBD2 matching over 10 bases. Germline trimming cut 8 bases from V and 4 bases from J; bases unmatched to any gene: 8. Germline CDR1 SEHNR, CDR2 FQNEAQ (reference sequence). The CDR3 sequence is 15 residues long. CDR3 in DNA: TGTGCCAGCGCAACAGCGGGAGGGAGTTACAATGAGCAGTTCTTC. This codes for CASATAGGSYNEQFF.

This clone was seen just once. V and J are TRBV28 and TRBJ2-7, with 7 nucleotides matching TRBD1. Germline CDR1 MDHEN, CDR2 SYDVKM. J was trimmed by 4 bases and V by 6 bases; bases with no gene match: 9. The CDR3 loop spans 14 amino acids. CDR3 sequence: CASSPGGNRYEQYF. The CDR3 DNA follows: TGTGCCAGCAGCCCAGGGGGTAACAGGTACGAGCAGTACTTC.

The CDR3 DNA reads as TGTGCCTGGAGTAGGGGGGGGACTACATCGTCTCCGCAGTTCTTC. Its protein product is CAWSRGGTTSSPQFF. V usage is TRBV30 and J usage is TRBJ2-1, with D tentatively TRBD2 (7 bases). Germline assignment: CDR1 GTSNPN and CDR2 SVGIG (reference sequence). This CDR3 comprises 15 residues. V gave up 2 bases and J gave up 12 bases, with 23 bases separating them. Drawing the rest from reference TRBV30 and TRBJ2-1, the complete variable domain is SQTIHQWPATLVQPVGSPLSLECTVEGTSNPNLYWYRQAAGRGLQLLFYSVGIGQISSEVPQNLSASRPQDRQFILSSKKLLLSDSGFYLCAWSRGGTTSSPQFFGPGTRLTVL.

DNA of the CDR3: TGTGCCAGCAGCTTGTTTTCCGGGGCCAACGTCCTGACTTTC. It encodes CASSLFSGANVLTF. The chain recombines TRBV5-4 with TRBJ2-6, with D uncertain. The germline gives CDR1 SGHNT, CDR2 YYREEE (reference sequence). Trimming took off 1 base at V and 4 bases at J, with 6 bases between the two ends. The CDR3 runs 14 residues.

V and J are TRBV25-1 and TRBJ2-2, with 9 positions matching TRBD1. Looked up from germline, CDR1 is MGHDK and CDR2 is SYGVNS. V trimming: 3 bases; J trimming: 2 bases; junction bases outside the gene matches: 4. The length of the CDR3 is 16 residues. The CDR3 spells CASSDDRGENTGELFF. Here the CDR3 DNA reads TGTGCCAGCAGTGACGACAGGGGGGAAAACACCGGGGAGCTGTTTTTT. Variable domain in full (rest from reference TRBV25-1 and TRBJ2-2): EADIYQTPRYLVIGTGKKITLECSQTMGHDKMYWYQQDPGMELHLIHYSYGVNSTEKGDLSSESTVSRIRTEHFPLTLESARPSHTSQYLCASSDDRGENTGELFFGEGSRLTVL.

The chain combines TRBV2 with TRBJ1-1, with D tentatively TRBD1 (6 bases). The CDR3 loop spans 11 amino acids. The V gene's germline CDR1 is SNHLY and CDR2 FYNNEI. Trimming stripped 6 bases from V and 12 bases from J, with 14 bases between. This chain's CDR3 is CASSDSQGSFF. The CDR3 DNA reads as TGTGCCAGCAGCGATTCACAGGGTTCTTTCTTT.

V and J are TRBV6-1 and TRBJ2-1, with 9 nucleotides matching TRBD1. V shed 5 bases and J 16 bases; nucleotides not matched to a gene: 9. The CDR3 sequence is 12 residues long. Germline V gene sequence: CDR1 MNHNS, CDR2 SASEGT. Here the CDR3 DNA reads TGTGCCAGCAGTCTGGGGGGACAGGGCCGATTCTTC. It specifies CASSLGGQGRFF.

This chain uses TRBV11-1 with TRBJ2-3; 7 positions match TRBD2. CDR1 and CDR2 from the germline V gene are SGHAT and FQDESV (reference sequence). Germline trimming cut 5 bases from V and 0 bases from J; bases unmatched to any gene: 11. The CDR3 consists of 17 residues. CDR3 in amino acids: CASSAMRGGSSTDTQYF. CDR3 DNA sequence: TGTGCCAGCAGCGCAATGAGGGGCGGGAGTAGCACAGATACGCAGTATTTT.

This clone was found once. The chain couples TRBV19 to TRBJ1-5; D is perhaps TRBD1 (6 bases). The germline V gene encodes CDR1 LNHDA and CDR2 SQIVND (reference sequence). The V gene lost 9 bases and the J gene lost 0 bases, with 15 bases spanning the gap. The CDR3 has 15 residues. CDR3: CASTRTVVSNQPQHF. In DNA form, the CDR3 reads TGTGCCAGCACCCGGACAGTAGTTAGCAATCAGCCCCAGCATTTT.

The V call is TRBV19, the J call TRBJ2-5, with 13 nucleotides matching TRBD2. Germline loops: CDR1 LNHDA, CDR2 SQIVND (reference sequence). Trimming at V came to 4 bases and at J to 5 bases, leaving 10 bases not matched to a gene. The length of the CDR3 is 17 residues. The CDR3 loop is CASSKLAGGATVETQYF. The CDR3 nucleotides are TGTGCCAGTAGTAAACTAGCGGGAGGGGCAACTGTCGAGACCCAGTACTTC.

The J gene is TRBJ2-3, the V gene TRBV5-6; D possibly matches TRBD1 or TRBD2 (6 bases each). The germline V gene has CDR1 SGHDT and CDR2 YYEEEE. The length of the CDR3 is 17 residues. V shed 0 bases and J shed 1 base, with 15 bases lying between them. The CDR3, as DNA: TGTGCCAGCAGCTTGGTTGTAGGGGGACTCGGCACAGATACGCAGTATTTT. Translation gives CASSLVVGGLGTDTQYF. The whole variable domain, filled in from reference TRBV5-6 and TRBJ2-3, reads DAGVTQSPTHLIKTRGQQVTLRCSPKSGHDTVSWYQQALGQGPQFIFQYYEEEERQRGNFPDRFSGHQFPNYSSELNVNALLLGDSALYLCASSLVVGGLGTDTQYFGPGTRLTVL.

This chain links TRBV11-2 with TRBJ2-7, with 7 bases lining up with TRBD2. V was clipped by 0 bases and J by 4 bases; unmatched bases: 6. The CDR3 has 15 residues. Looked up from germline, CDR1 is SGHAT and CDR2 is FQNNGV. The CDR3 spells CASSLDRGGPYEQYF. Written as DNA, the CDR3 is TGTGCCAGCAGCTTAGATCGGGGAGGGCCGTACGAGCAGTACTTC.